This entry lists 32 T cell receptor beta chains sequenced from one sample in a study of T cells in localized non-small cell lung cancer. TCRdb keeps only in-frame clones here, not all; method: immunoSEQ multiplex PCR. The sample holds roughly 34,000 clones, approximately 81% seen once. Sequences were derived from peripheral blood, sampled before any cancer treatment. Every receptor here comes from a male donor older than 55 with stage II squamous cell lung carcinoma.

This chain links TRBV15 with TRBJ1-2, with D possibly being TRBD1 (5 bases). This CDR3 region has 18 residues. The V gene's germline CDR1 is LNHNV and CDR2 YYDKDF (reference sequence). The V and J ends lost 0 bases and 4 bases respectively, with 21 bases between them. The CDR3 region has the DNA TGTGCCACCAGCAGAGAGCGGGAGGGAGGGGACCTGGGCTATGGCTACACCTTC. This sequence encodes CATSREREGGDLGYGYTF.

The rearrangement links TRBV5-7 to TRBJ2-6; D remains ambiguous. TRBV5-7 is recorded as an ORF, its role being uncertain. V was pared by 7 bases and J by 5 bases, with 19 bases between. The CDR3 consists of 16 residues. Here the CDR3 DNA reads TGTGCCAGCTCCAAATGCGTACAAAGTCGGGCCAACGTCCTGACTTTC. It specifies CASSKCVQSRANVLTF.

V and J are TRBV5-8 and TRBJ1-1; the D gene is possibly TRBD1 (5 bases). CDR1 is SGHTS and CDR2 is YDEGEE in the germline V gene. The V and J ends lost 3 bases and 7 bases respectively, with 13 bases between them. This CDR3 contains 13 residues. The CDR3 protein is CASSYGATNEAFF. In DNA form, the CDR3 reads TGTGCCAGCAGCTATGGGGCGACTAATGAAGCTTTCTTT.

The chain links TRBV11-2 to TRBJ2-3; D gene uncertain. The CDR3 runs to 14 residues. Germline CDR1 SGHAT, CDR2 FQNNGV. V gave up 5 bases and J gave up 1 base, with 10 bases separating them. The chain's CDR3 is CASSPNPGTDTQYF. The CDR3 DNA is TGTGCCAGCAGCCCAAACCCCGGCACAGATACGCAGTATTTT.

This clone was observed once. V is TRBV4-2 and J is TRBJ2-1; D possibly matches TRBD1 or TRBD2 (6 bases each). The CDR3 is 19 amino acids. V lost 0 bases, J lost 0 bases, and 18 bases lay in between. Germline lookup yields CDR1 LGHNA and CDR2 YNFKEQ. The CDR3 sequence: CASSQDPLGGASSYNEQFF. The CDR3, as DNA: TGTGCCAGCAGCCAAGACCCACTCGGGGGCGCGAGCTCCTACAATGAGCAGTTCTTC.

By share, this clone counts as large. The chain joins TRBV2 to TRBJ2-5; TRBD2 might be the D (6 bases). The germline CDR1 and CDR2 sequences are SNHLY and FYNNEI. The CDR3 is made up of 14 amino acids. V lost 8 bases to trimming and J lost 2 bases, with 15 bases between them. CDR3 in DNA: TGTGCCAGCCCCTTTGCGGGGCCGCAAGAGACCCAGTACTTC. It is translated as CASPFAGPQETQYF.

The chain employs TRBV12-5 and TRBJ2-1, with D uncertain. Germline lookup yields CDR1 LGHNT and CDR2 FRNRAP. Trimming left V 1 base short and J 8 bases short, with 15 bases between. This CDR3 is built from 15 residues. The CDR3 region is CASGLALGPQDEQFF. In DNA form, the CDR3 reads TGTGCTAGTGGTTTGGCCCTTGGGCCCCAGGATGAGCAGTTCTTC.

This clone appeared once. The rearrangement uses TRBV6-5 and TRBJ2-1; TRBD2 agrees at 8 bases. V was clipped by 4 bases and J by 5 bases; unmatched bases: 7. The CDR3 has 15 residues. Per the germline V gene, CDR1 is MNHEY and CDR2 is SVGAGI. CDR3 sequence: CASSSVAGGHNEQFF. The CDR3 bases are TGTGCCAGCAGTTCAGTGGCGGGGGGCCACAATGAGCAGTTCTTC.

DNA of the CDR3: TGTGCCGTGGGACTTCAGCCCCAGCATTTT. It translates to CAVGLQPQHF. V usage is TRBV30 and J usage is TRBJ1-5; TRBD1 might be the D (5 bases). The germline gives CDR1 GTSNPN, CDR2 SVGIG (reference sequence). The V and J ends lost 8 bases and 6 bases respectively, with 8 bases between them. The CDR3 runs 10 residues.

J is TRBJ1-1 and V is TRBV19, with 7 bases lining up with TRBD1. CDR1 is LNHDA and CDR2 is SQIVND in the germline V gene (reference sequence). CDR3 size: 14 residues. V shed 7 bases and J 4 bases; nucleotides not matched to a gene: 9. The CDR3, as DNA: TGTGCCAGTACCCCGGACAGGCTGATCACTGAAGCTTTCTTT. It encodes CASTPDRLITEAFF.

With respect to this clone: Other DNA sequences of this sample code for an identical CDR3. CDR3 protein: CASSVGTGQETQYF. The CDR3 DNA is TGTGCCAGCAGCGTTGGGACAGGACAAGAGACCCAGTACTTC. This chain links TRBV9 with TRBJ2-5; 8 nucleotides agree with TRBD1. V lost 2 bases and J lost 2; bases outside the gene matches: 2. Germline CDR1 is SGDLS and CDR2 is YYNGEE. The CDR3 totals 14 residues.

This clone came up once. CDR3 nucleotide sequence: TGTGCCTGGAGTACAAATGAAGGAAACACCATATATTTT. This translates into CAWSTNEGNTIYF. The chain uses TRBV30 and TRBJ1-3; no reliable D call. Per germline, CDR1 GTSNPN and CDR2 SVGIG (reference sequence). Trimming shortened V by 2 bases and J by 4 bases, and 9 bases separated the two germline ends. This CDR3 has 13 residues.

The rearrangement uses TRBV30 and TRBJ1-1, with D tentatively TRBD1 (5 bases). The CDR3 totals 13 residues. The V end was cut by 5 bases, the J end by 4 bases, with 14 bases between. Germline V CDR1 and CDR2: GTSNPN, SVGIG (reference sequence). The CDR3 region is CAWGARGPTEAFF. As DNA, the CDR3 is TGTGCCTGGGGAGCGCGGGGACCCACTGAAGCTTTCTTT.

The chain combines TRBV18 with TRBJ2-3; D is possibly TRBD1 or TRBD2 (5 bases each). Per the germline V gene, CDR1 is KGHSH and CDR2 is LQKENI. The CDR3 totals 16 residues. The V gene lost 3 bases and the J gene lost 1 base, with 14 bases spanning the gap. CDR3 DNA: TGTGCCAGCTCACCGCTGGCAGGGCGGGGCACAGATACGCAGTATTTT. Translation gives CASSPLAGRGTDTQYF.

This chain connects TRBV2 to TRBJ1-4; weak D call: TRBD1 (6 bases). V shed 6 bases and J shed 5 bases, with 7 bases lying between them. The germline V gene encodes CDR1 SNHLY and CDR2 FYNNEI. The CDR3 is made up of 12 amino acids. In DNA, the CDR3 is TGTGCCAGCAGCGGACAGAATGAAAAACTGTTTTTT. It encodes CASSGQNEKLFF.

This clone has just a few counts. The V and J genes are TRBV28 and TRBJ1-2, with D perhaps matching TRBD1 (6 bases). In germline, CDR1 is MDHEN, CDR2 SYDVKM. The CDR3 has 13 amino acids. Between the trimmed V and J ends, which lost 5 bases and 4 bases, there was a span of 11 bases. CDR3 sequence reads: CASSRGQSYGYTF. CDR3 nucleotides: TGTGCCAGCAGTCGCGGACAGAGCTATGGCTACACCTTC.

The V gene is TRBV21-1, the J gene TRBJ1-3. TRBV21-1 is listed as a pseudogene. The CDR3 runs to 15 residues. DNA for the CDR3: TGTGCCAGCTGGGGGGAGTCGAGCTCTGGAAACACCATATATTTT. It encodes CASWGESSSGNTIYF.

V usage is TRBV7-9 and J usage is TRBJ1-2; D is uncertain. This CDR3 region has 13 residues. Trimming removed 5 bases from V and 4 bases from J, with 11 bases in between. Germline-derived CDR1 and CDR2 are SEHNR and FQNEAQ (reference sequence). CDR3 nucleotides: TGTGCCAGCAGCCCCGACGGACCCTATGGCTACACCTTC. This sequence encodes CASSPDGPYGYTF.

This clone was counted only a few times. V usage is TRBV5-1 and J usage is TRBJ2-7; 8 bases fit TRBD2. The germline CDR1 and CDR2 sequences are SGHRS and YFSETQ. V gave up 0 bases and J gave up 0 bases; unmatched junction bases: 2. The CDR3 contains 15 residues. The DNA of the CDR3 is TGCGCCAGCAGCTTGGGACTAGCGAGCTCCTACGAGCAGTACTTC. It codes for CASSLGLASSYEQYF.

The chain is built from TRBV11-3 and TRBJ2-3, with a possible D match to TRBD1 (6 bases). V was trimmed by 8 bases and J by 4 bases, leaving 28 bases between them. Germline V gene data show CDR1 as SGHNT and CDR2 as YENEEA. The CDR3 consists of 18 residues. This chain's CDR3 is CASSPNNNREVFADTQYF. CDR3 nucleotides: TGTGCCAGCTCCCCAAATAACAACAGGGAAGTTTTCGCAGATACGCAGTATTTT.

The rearrangement uses TRBV19 and TRBJ2-7, with no clear D. The germline V gene has CDR1 LNHDA and CDR2 SQIVND (reference sequence). This CDR3 comprises 13 residues. V dropped 7 bases and J dropped 6 bases, with 16 bases sitting between them. CDR3 DNA sequence: TGTGCCAGTAAAAAAGGCCTCCAAGGCGAGCAGTACTTC. It is translated as CASKKGLQGEQYF. The full variable domain, with the rest looked up from reference TRBV19 and TRBJ2-7, is DGGITQSPKYLFRKEGQNVTLSCEQNLNHDAMYWYRQDPGQGLRLIYYSQIVNDFQKGDIAEGYSVSREKKESFPLTVTSAQKNPTAFYLCASKKGLQGEQYFGPGTRLTVT.

This sequence joins TRBV19 and TRBJ2-2; 7 nucleotides align to TRBD1. Germline CDR1 reads LNHDA; CDR2 reads SQIVND (reference sequence). This CDR3 is built from 15 residues. V lost 6 bases to trimming and J lost 3 bases; unmatched junction nucleotides: 7. CDR3 sequence reads: CASSVGTGDTGELFF. For the CDR3, the DNA is TGTGCCAGTAGCGTGGGCACAGGGGACACCGGGGAGCTGTTTTTT.

The chain joins TRBV4-3 to TRBJ1-6, with a weak D call TRBD1 (5 bases). Trimming left V 4 bases short and J 10 bases short, with 14 bases between. There are 14 residues in the CDR3. Germline loops: CDR1 LGHNA, CDR2 YSLEER. The CDR3 spells CASSPGQQFSPLHF. CDR3 coding DNA: TGCGCCAGCAGCCCTGGACAACAATTCTCACCCCTCCACTTT.

This chain connects TRBV7-3 to TRBJ2-1; D might be TRBD2 (6 bases). Germline loops: CDR1 SGHTA, CDR2 FQGTGA. The CDR3 has 14 residues. Trimming cost V 1 base and J 9 bases, with 13 bases left between them. CDR3: CASSLSPGGVEQFF. The CDR3 bases are TGTGCCAGCAGCTTAAGTCCCGGGGGTGTTGAGCAGTTCTTC. Complete variable domain (other parts from reference TRBV7-3 and TRBJ2-1): GAGVSQTPSNKVTEKGKYVELRCDPISGHTALYWYRQSLGQGPEFLIYFQGTGAADDSGLPNDRFFAVRPEGSVSTLKIQRTERGDSAVYLCASSLSPGGVEQFFGPGTRLTVL.

The chain recombines TRBV7-2 with TRBJ2-7; D is perhaps TRBD2 (6 bases). The V and J ends lost 1 base and 3 bases respectively, with 10 bases between them. Germline-derived CDR1 and CDR2 are SGHTA and FQGNSA. The CDR3 totals 14 residues. The CDR3 sequence is CASSLGWRDYEQYF. Here the CDR3 DNA reads TGTGCCAGCAGCTTAGGGTGGAGGGACTACGAGCAGTACTTC.

There are a few counts of this clone. V usage is TRBV5-8 and J usage is TRBJ2-1; D call uncertain. CDR3 length equals 16 residues. Germline V gives CDR1 SGHTS, CDR2 YDEGEE. V shed 0 bases and J shed 7 bases, with 17 bases lying between them. The CDR3 DNA follows: TGTGCCAGCAGCTTGGGTTCGAGCAGCCTTAGGAATGAGCAGTTCTTC. Translating gives CASSLGSSSLRNEQFF.

In this sample, this clone turned up a few times. The chain couples TRBV5-5 to TRBJ2-1, with 11 bases matching TRBD2. Trimming removed 0 bases from V and 4 bases from J; junction bases left unmatched: 9. Germline CDR1 and CDR2: SGHKS and YYEKEE (reference sequence). The CDR3 length is 18 residues. The CDR3 nucleotides are TGTGCCAGCAGCTTGGCCTTGGCTAGCGGGAGGCAATACAATGAGCAGTTCTTC. Its translation: CASSLALASGRQYNEQFF.

The chain has TRBV12-5 and TRBJ1-5, with D perhaps matching TRBD1 (5 bases). The germline V and J ends were trimmed by 8 bases and 3 bases, with 20 bases remaining between them. Germline V lookup: CDR1 LGHNT, CDR2 FRNRAP. CDR3 length: 16 amino acids. DNA of the CDR3: TGTGCTAGTCACCCCTTCTCGACAGTTACCAATCAGCCCCAGCATTTT. It encodes CASHPFSTVTNQPQHF.

Only one count was recorded for this clone. The V and J genes are TRBV7-9 and TRBJ2-3; 10 bases fit TRBD2. With 1 base clipped from V and 2 bases from J, the junction kept 6 bases outside the gene matches. The CDR3 sequence is 17 residues long. The germline gives CDR1 SEHNR, CDR2 FQNEAQ (reference sequence). CDR3 amino acids: CASSLVRLAGDTDTQYF. CDR3 bases: TGTGCCAGCAGCTTAGTTCGTCTAGCGGGAGACACAGATACGCAGTATTTT.

CDR3 in DNA: TGCGCCAGCAGCCAAGGTGGAGGGGTTGGGACAGATACGCAGTATTTT. Its protein is CASSQGGGVGTDTQYF. V and J are TRBV4-1 and TRBJ2-3, with D perhaps TRBD2 (6 bases). The CDR3 sequence is 16 residues long. Trimming pared 1 base from V and 3 bases from J, leaving 14 bases between. The V gene's germline CDR1 is MGHRA and CDR2 YSYEKL.

V is TRBV7-9 and J is TRBJ1-5; D is ambiguous. The CDR3 length is 14 residues. Germline CDR1 reads SEHNR; CDR2 reads FQNEAQ (reference sequence). Deletions cut 5 bases from V and 1 base from J, with 9 bases between. The chain's CDR3 is CASSHTESNQPQHF. The CDR3 DNA sequence: TGTGCCAGCAGCCATACAGAAAGCAATCAGCCCCAGCATTTT.

The rearrangement joins TRBV19 to TRBJ2-7; the D gene is possibly TRBD1 (6 bases). The V end lost 1 base, the J end lost 3 bases, and 19 bases lay between the germline ends. The CDR3 is 17 amino acids. Per the germline V gene, CDR1 is LNHDA and CDR2 is SQIVND (reference sequence). The CDR3 DNA is TGTGCCAGTAGTATAGGATCGACAGGAAATGGGGTCTACGAGCAGTACTTC. Its protein product is CASSIGSTGNGVYEQYF.